This entry is about one TCR beta chain. In the source study's methods: Reference gene primer amplification gave nucleated cell count estimates. Assay: immunoSEQ multiplex PCR; the TCRdb copy retains only in-frame clones and omits some. The V and J calls and clone size come from that table; D and trimming were worked out from the DNA. Among fewer than 350,000 clones, over 75% were seen once, and the ten largest hold almost 9.5%. The data are from a study of blood T cell repertoires in COVID-19. Background on the study: Samples came from the United States, Italy and Spain, spanning acute and convalescent COVID-19. T cells, B-cell-depleted T cells, or PBMCs supplied cDNA or gDNA.

Material: peripheral blood. This receptor was taken from a man aged 18-30 years with active or convalescent COVID-19.

In DNA, the CDR3 is TGTGCCAGCAGCGTCTCCCCGGGACAGGGAAACGAGCAGTACTTC. Translating gives CASSVSPGQGNEQYF. J is TRBJ2-7 and V is TRBV7-7, with TRBD1 identical over 9 bases. Trimming took 5 bases from V and 5 from J; bases not matched to a gene: 10. CDR3 size: 15 residues. The V gene's germline CDR1 is SSHAT and CDR2 FNYEAQ (reference sequence).